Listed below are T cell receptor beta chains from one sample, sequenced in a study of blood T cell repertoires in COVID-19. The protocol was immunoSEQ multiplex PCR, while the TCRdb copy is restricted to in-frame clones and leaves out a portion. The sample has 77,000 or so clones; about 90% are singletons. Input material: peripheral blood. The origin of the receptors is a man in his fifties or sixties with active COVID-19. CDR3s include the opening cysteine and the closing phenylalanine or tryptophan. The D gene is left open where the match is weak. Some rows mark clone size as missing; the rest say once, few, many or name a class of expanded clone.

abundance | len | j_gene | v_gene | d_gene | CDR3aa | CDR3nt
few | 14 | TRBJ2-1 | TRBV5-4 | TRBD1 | CASSTPTGPNEQFF | TGTGCCAGCAGCACCCCGACAGGGCCCAATGAGCAGTTCTTC
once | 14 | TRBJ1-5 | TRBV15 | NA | CATSRKGAGRPQHF | TGTGCCACCAGCAGAAAAGGGGCAGGAAGGCCCCAGCATTTT
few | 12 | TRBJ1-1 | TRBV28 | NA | CASRRGGTEAFF | TGTGCCAGCAGAAGAGGAGGCACTGAAGCTTTCTTT
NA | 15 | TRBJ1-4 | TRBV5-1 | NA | CASSPEGQANEKLFF | TGCGCCAGCAGCCCCGAGGGACAAGCTAATGAAAAACTGTTTTTT
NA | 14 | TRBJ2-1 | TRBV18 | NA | CASSPRGQSQEQFF | TGTGCCAGCTCACCGAGAGGACAGTCTCAGGAGCAGTTCTTC
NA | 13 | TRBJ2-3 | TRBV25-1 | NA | CASCSGSTDTQYF | TGTGCCAGCTGTAGCGGAAGCACAGATACGCAGTATTTT
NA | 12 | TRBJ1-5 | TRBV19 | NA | CASSIDRGTQHF | TGTGCCAGTAGTATAGATCGAGGCACCCAGCATTTT
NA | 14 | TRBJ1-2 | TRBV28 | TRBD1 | CASSFRGRDYGYTF | TGTGCCAGCAGTTTCAGGGGGCGAGACTATGGCTACACCTTC
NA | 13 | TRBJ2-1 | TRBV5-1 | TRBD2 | CASSSPSGGAQFF | TGCGCCAGCAGCTCACCCAGCGGGGGGGCCCAGTTCTTC
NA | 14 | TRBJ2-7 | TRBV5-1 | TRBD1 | CASSLQGADYEQYF | TGCGCCAGCAGCTTACAGGGGGCCGACTACGAGCAGTACTTC
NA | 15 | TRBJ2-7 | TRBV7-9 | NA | CASSKAAGKGYEQYF | TGTGCCAGCAGCAAAGCCGCGGGTAAAGGGTACGAGCAGTACTTC
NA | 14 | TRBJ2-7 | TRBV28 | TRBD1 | CASSWGTGVGEQYF | TGTGCCAGCAGTTGGGGGACAGGGGTGGGCGAGCAGTACTTC
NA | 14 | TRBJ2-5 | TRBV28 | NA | CASKDVRDQETQYF | TGTGCCAGCAAGGACGTCAGGGATCAAGAGACCCAGTACTTC
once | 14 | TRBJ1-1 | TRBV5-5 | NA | CASSLKEGGTEAFF | TGTGCCAGCAGCTTGAAGGAGGGAGGGACTGAAGCTTTCTTT
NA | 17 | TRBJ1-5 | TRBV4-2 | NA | CASSQGSQLQGHLPQHF | TGTGCCAGCAGCCAAGGGTCTCAACTACAGGGACATTTGCCCCAGCATTTT
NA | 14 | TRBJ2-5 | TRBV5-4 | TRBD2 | CASSSRTSQETQYF | TGTGCCAGCAGTTCACGGACTAGCCAAGAGACCCAGTACTTC
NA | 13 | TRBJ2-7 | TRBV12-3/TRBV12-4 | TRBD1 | CASAGTGEYEQYF | TGTGCCAGCGCCGGGACAGGCGAATACGAGCAGTACTTC
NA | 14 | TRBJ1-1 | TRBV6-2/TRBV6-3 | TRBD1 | CASSWGQGNTEAFF | TGTGCCAGCAGTTGGGGACAGGGTAACACTGAAGCTTTCTTT
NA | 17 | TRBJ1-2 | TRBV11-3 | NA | CASSPPWGGAGYNGYTF | TGTGCCAGCAGCCCCCCCTGGGGGGGCGCCGGGTATAATGGCTACACCTTC